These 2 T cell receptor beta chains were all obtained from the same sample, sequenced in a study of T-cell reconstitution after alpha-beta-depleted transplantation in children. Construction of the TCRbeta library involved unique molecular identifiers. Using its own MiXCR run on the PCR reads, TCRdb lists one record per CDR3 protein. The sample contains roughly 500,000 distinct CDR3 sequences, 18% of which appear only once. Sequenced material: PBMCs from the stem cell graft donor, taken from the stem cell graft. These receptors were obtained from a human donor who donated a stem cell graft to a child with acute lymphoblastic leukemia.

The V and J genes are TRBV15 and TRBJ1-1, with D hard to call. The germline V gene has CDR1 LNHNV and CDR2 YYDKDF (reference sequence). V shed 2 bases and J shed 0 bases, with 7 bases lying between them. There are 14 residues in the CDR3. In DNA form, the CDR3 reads TGTGCCACCAGCAGACTTACCATGAACACTGAAGCTTTCTTT. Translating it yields CATSRLTMNTEAFF.

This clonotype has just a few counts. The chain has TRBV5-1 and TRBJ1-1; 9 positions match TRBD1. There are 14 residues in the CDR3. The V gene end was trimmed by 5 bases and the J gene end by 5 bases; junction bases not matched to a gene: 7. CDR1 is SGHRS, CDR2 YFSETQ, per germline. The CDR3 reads CASRITGGLTEAFF. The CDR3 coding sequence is TGCGCCAGCAGAATAACAGGGGGCCTTACTGAAGCTTTCTTT.